The TCR beta chain described here comes from a study of OX40 agonist ivuxolimab in advanced cancers. Study-level points and caveats: There were also nonresponders showing low normalized T-cell clonal expansion.

This clone was recorded once. Antigen specificity is unknown. V was clipped by 3 bases and J by 7 bases, with 4 bases between them. Germline CDR1 MNHNY, CDR2 SVGAGI (reference sequence). CDR3 size: 11 residues. TCRdb's table, derived via immunoSEQ multiplex PCR, lists solely in-frame clones and lacks some. Here the sample spans around 60,000 clones, approximately 91% being singletons. The receptor comes from an adult with an advanced solid tumor such as melanoma, head and neck, liver or kidney cancer. V gene TRBV6-6 combines with J gene TRBJ2-1; D gene unclear. The sequencing used CD4+ or CD8+ T cells sorted from blood, collected in a trial of the OX40 agonist ivuxolimab. As DNA, the CDR3 is TGTGCCAGCAGTTATGAGAATGAGCAGTTCTTC. Its translation is CASSYENEQFF.